The 21 T cell receptor beta chains below all came from one sample that was sequenced in a study of early T cells in non-severe SARS-CoV-2 infection. TCRdb fed the 5' RACE reads into MiXCR, producing one record per CDR3 protein. Of tens of thousands of distinct CDR3 sequences detected, roughly 5.7% appear once; the ten largest clones hold 6.5% to 9%. Sequenced sample: whole blood. The source is an adult who was a healthcare worker with PCR-confirmed SARS-CoV-2 infection or an uninfected control (not recorded which).

This clonotype was observed many times. Here the CDR3 reads CASSGGLAGAGADTQYF. The CDR3 nucleotides are TGCGCCAGCAGCGGGGGACTAGCGGGAGCGGGAGCAGATACGCAGTATTTT. The gene calls are TRBV5-1 and TRBJ2-3, with 14 positions matching TRBD2. This CDR3 contains 17 residues. The V gene's germline CDR1 is SGHRS and CDR2 YFSETQ. Trimming took 4 bases from V and 4 from J; bases not matched to a gene: 8.

In its sample, this clonotype was seen many times. The rearrangement joins TRBV4-3 to TRBJ2-4; TRBD1 aligns across 10 bases. Trimming at V came to 4 bases and at J to 8 bases, leaving 11 bases not matched to a gene. Germline-derived CDR1 and CDR2 are LGHNA and YSLEER. CDR3 size: 16 residues. The CDR3, as DNA: TGCGCCAGCAGCCTCCAGGTGGGACAGGGGTCGGACATTCAGTACTTC. Translated: CASSLQVGQGSDIQYF.

This clonotype was counted between two and nine times. The chain joins TRBV2 to TRBJ1-3; D gene ambiguous. This CDR3 is 14 amino acids long. Germline V CDR1 and CDR2: SNHLY, FYNNEI. V lost 6 bases to trimming and J lost 0 bases, with 9 bases between them. CDR3 sequence: CASSVGISGNTIYF. The CDR3 bases are TGTGCCAGCAGCGTCGGGATCTCTGGAAACACCATATATTTT.

This clonotype was counted ten times or more. The chain has TRBV5-5 and TRBJ2-5; D gene unclear. The CDR3 spans 13 residues. Germline V lookup: CDR1 SGHKS, CDR2 YYEKEE (reference sequence). V lost 1 base and J 4 bases, leaving 8 bases between the germline ends. CDR3 nucleotides: TGTGCCAGCAGCTTGATGGTAGTAGAGACCCAGTACTTC. This encodes CASSLMVVETQYF.

This clonotype was detected ten times or more. The J gene is TRBJ2-7, the V gene TRBV20-1, with 7 nucleotides matching TRBD2. The CDR3 loop spans 16 amino acids. Germline V gene sequence: CDR1 DFQATT, CDR2 SNEGSKA (reference sequence). After removal of 1 base from V and 0 bases from J, the junction contained 9 bases not matched to a gene. CDR3 sequence (DNA): TGCAGTGCTAGAGCGCTTCTAGCGGAATTCTCCTACGAGCAGTACTTC. It codes for CSARALLAEFSYEQYF.

V usage is TRBV12-5 and J usage is TRBJ1-5; D is possibly TRBD1 (6 bases). This CDR3 spans 14 amino acids. From germline, CDR1 is LGHNT and CDR2 FRNRAP. Trimming cost V 1 base and J 6 bases, with 10 bases left between them. This CDR3 is CASGLGRGSQPQHF. The CDR3 region has the DNA TGTGCTAGTGGTTTGGGCAGGGGCAGTCAGCCCCAGCATTTT. The full variable domain, rest sourced from reference TRBV12-5 and TRBJ1-5, is DARVTQTPRHKVTEMGQEVTMRCQPILGHNTVFWYRQTMMQGLELLAYFRNRAPLDDSGMPKDRFSAEMPDATLATLKIQPSEPRDSAVYFCASGLGRGSQPQHFGDGTRLSIL.

The chain joins TRBV11-2 to TRBJ2-5; TRBD2 matches at 8 bases. The CDR3 consists of 16 residues. Germline lookup yields CDR1 SGHAT and CDR2 FQNNGV. The V segment lost 5 bases and the J segment 6 bases; nucleotides outside the gene matches: 14. The chain's CDR3 is CASSLTGTRDGKTQYF. CDR3 sequence (DNA): TGTGCCAGCAGCCTGACCGGGACTAGGGACGGGAAGACCCAGTACTTC.

V gene TRBV5-1 combines with J gene TRBJ2-7; 14 bases line up with TRBD2. This CDR3 region has 14 residues. The ends lost 4 bases at V and 5 bases at J; junction bases unmatched: 2. Germline V gene sequence: CDR1 SGHRS, CDR2 YFSETQ. Here the CDR3 reads CASSPGLAGDEQYF. The DNA for the CDR3 is TGCGCCAGCAGCCCGGGACTAGCGGGGGACGAGCAGTACTTC.

This clonotype showed up just a few times. The chain uses TRBV7-2 and TRBJ2-2, with D possibly matching TRBD2 (5 bases). V lost 5 bases and J 2 bases, leaving 9 bases between the germline ends. Germline CDR1 is SGHTA and CDR2 is FQGNSA. The length of the CDR3 is 14 residues. The CDR3 protein is CASSPRGNTGELFF. The CDR3 DNA sequence: TGTGCCAGCAGCCCCCGGGGTAACACCGGGGAGCTGTTTTTT.

This clonotype was seen more than once but under ten times. The V and J genes are TRBV27 and TRBJ2-1; 14 nucleotides match TRBD2. V shed 5 bases, J shed 2 bases, and the junction held 5 bases outside the gene matches. This CDR3 comprises 17 residues. Germline loops: CDR1 MNHEY, CDR2 SMNVEV (reference sequence). CDR3 region: CASSTRTSGRPYNEQFF. CDR3 sequence (DNA): TGTGCCAGCAGTACCCGGACTAGCGGGAGGCCCTACAATGAGCAGTTCTTC.

The table lists this clonotype with many counts. The junction does not match germline at one end; this may be a read error. The gene calls are TRBV18 and TRBJ1-1, with 7 positions matching TRBD1. The CDR3 loop spans 17 amino acids. The germline gives CDR1 KGHSH, CDR2 LQKENI. The CDR3 loop reads CASSPSGRGSGNTEAFF. The DNA of the CDR3 is TGTGCTAGCTCACCCTCGGGCAGGGGGAGCGGAAACACTGAAGCTTTCTTT.

In this sample, this clonotype turned up many times. The chain carries TRBV7-2 and TRBJ1-1, with 7 positions matching TRBD1. With 5 bases clipped from V and 4 bases from J, the junction kept 7 bases outside the gene matches. CDR3 length: 14 amino acids. The germline V gene encodes CDR1 SGHTA and CDR2 FQGNSA. CDR3 sequence: CASSATGKGTEAFF. The CDR3, as DNA: TGTGCCAGCAGCGCGACAGGGAAGGGCACTGAAGCTTTCTTT.

At least ten counts were recorded for this clonotype. V is TRBV6-1 and J is TRBJ1-6, with D possibly matching TRBD1 (5 bases). The CDR3 loop spans 16 amino acids. CDR1 and CDR2 (germline): MNHNS, SASEGT. Between the trimmed V and J ends, which lost 0 bases and 10 bases, there was a span of 16 bases. This chain's CDR3 is CASSEAGTGVGSPLHF. Written as DNA, the CDR3 is TGTGCCAGCAGTGAAGCCGGTACGGGGGTCGGGTCACCCCTCCACTTT.

This clonotype was found many times. The chain employs TRBV27 and TRBJ2-7; TRBD2 matches at 7 bases. Germline V gene data show CDR1 as MNHEY and CDR2 as SMNVEV (reference sequence). Trimming at V came to 7 bases and at J to 2 bases, leaving 8 bases not matched to a gene. The CDR3 has 14 residues. The CDR3 loop reads CASMFSSGTYEQYF. CDR3 bases: TGTGCCAGCATGTTTTCTAGCGGAACCTACGAGCAGTACTTC.

Worth noting for this clonotype: At one end the junction does not follow the germline gene, possibly because of a read error. The chain couples TRBV5-5 to TRBJ1-6; D is undetermined. This CDR3 is built from 14 residues. Germline V gene data show CDR1 as SGHKS and CDR2 as YYEKEE (reference sequence). CDR3 sequence: CASSPSFSNSPIHF. The CDR3 DNA follows: TGTGCCAGCAGCCCAAGTTTTAGCAATTCACCCATCCACTTT.

This clonotype was seen repeatedly, ten times or more. The rearrangement joins TRBV27 to TRBJ2-2; possibly TRBD1 for D (6 bases). V gave up 5 bases and J gave up 6 bases, with 19 bases separating them. Germline values: CDR1 MNHEY, CDR2 SMNVEV (reference sequence). CDR3 length equals 16 residues. The DNA of the CDR3 is TGTGCCAGCAGTCCAACGTTCAGGGGTCGAGCCGGGGAGCTGTTTTTT. This encodes CASSPTFRGRAGELFF.

The genes are TRBV29-1 and TRBJ2-5; D gene uncertain. Trimming took off 3 bases at V and 1 base at J, with 9 bases between the two ends. The CDR3 has 13 residues. Germline V gene lookup returns CDR1 SQVTM and CDR2 ANQGSEA. The CDR3 is CSVEAGSQETQYF. The CDR3 nucleotides are TGCAGCGTTGAGGCTGGAAGCCAAGAGACCCAGTACTTC.

This clonotype occurred many times. The chain links TRBV5-1 to TRBJ1-5; the match to TRBD1 covers 11 bases. Germline loops: CDR1 SGHRS, CDR2 YFSETQ. This CDR3 has 16 amino acids. V was pared by 4 bases and J by 7 bases, with 10 bases of the junction left unmatched. CDR3 region: CASSPGTGGRRQPQHF. CDR3 nucleotides: TGCGCCAGCAGCCCGGGGACAGGGGGGCGTCGCCAGCCCCAGCATTTT.

This clonotype was seen more than once but under ten times. V and J are TRBV20-1 and TRBJ1-1, with D possibly TRBD1 on 6 matching bases. The CDR3 totals 11 residues. CDR1 DFQATT and CDR2 SNEGSKA come from the germline V gene (reference sequence). The V end lost 5 bases, the J end lost 7 bases, and 11 bases lay between the germline ends. Written as DNA, the CDR3 is TGCAGTGCTCGGGGGGCAGATGAAGCTTTCTTT. This sequence encodes CSARGADEAFF.

With regard to this clonotype: It is likely a read error, because the conserved phenylalanine at the end of the CDR3 is missing. V gene TRBV6-2 or TRBV6-3 combines with J gene TRBJ2-7, with TRBD1 matching 9 bases. The ends lost 2 bases at V and 5 bases at J; junction bases unmatched: 4. Germline CDR1 and CDR2: MNHEY and SVGEGT. The CDR3 totals 14 residues. CDR3 region: CASSYEDRGDEQYI. Written as DNA, the CDR3 is TGTGCCAGCAGTTACGAGGACAGGGGCGACGAGCAGTACATC.

The sample holds many counts of this clonotype. The chain links TRBV20-1 to TRBJ1-4; D perhaps matches TRBD1 (6 bases). V shed 0 bases and J shed 9 bases, with 20 bases lying between them. Germline CDR1 and CDR2: DFQATT and SNEGSKA (reference sequence). This CDR3 has 16 amino acids. The CDR3, as DNA: TGCAGTGCTAGAGATCCCTTCGGGGGGGGCTCTAAAAAACTGTTTTTT. Protein sequence: CSARDPFGGGSKKLFF.